The clone carrying this T cell receptor beta chain was recorded a few times. Every subset's genomic DNA went evenly onto several immunoSEQ plates. DNA input for the unsorted PBMC replicate PCRs was 250 to 350 ng, some 31,000 T cell genomes. Produced via immunoSEQ multiplex PCR; TCRdb's table is partial and in-frame only. The table shows around 530,000 clones, with roughly four fifths occurring only once. The trim removed 0 bases at V and 3 bases at J, leaving 6 bases unmatched. CDR3 size: 15 residues. Germline CDR1 and CDR2: SGHDT and YYEEEE. This sample is drawn from a study of shared clonotypes between healthy human individuals.

The sequencing input was PBMCs. The clonotype comes from a woman in her 40s in good health. Some clones in this sample may be carry-over from other donors' samples. V gene TRBV5-6 combines with J gene TRBJ2-7; TRBD2 matches at 7 bases. In DNA, the CDR3 is TGTGCCAGCAGCTTGGCCCTAGCGGAGATCTACGAGCAGTACTTC. It encodes CASSLALAEIYEQYF.